This paragraph covers one T cell receptor beta chain sequence. The antigen remains undetermined. 60 Vbeta and 13 Jbeta primers were used in PCR. Generated by immunoSEQ multiplex PCR, the TCRdb table keeps only in-frame clones and is missing some. Of about 130,000 clones in the sample, roughly 72% were seen once. Donors sampled were nominally healthy, though unrecorded immune exposures were likely. This sample is part of a study of cytomegalovirus exposure and HLA in healthy donors. General study findings and limits: According to a later analysis, donors in an Asian-associated ancestry cluster reportedly had fewer N-insertions than the roughly 640-donor mean. A later analysis found common viral pathogens apparently linked to several of the most significant clusters. As a later analysis revealed, the rate of TCR association differed by HLA locus, with DRB1 most and HLA-C fewest.

CDR3 length: 14 residues. The germline V and J ends were trimmed by 0 bases and 3 bases, with 10 bases remaining between them. In germline, CDR1 is SGDLS, CDR2 YYNGEE. This clonotype originated in a man between 35 and 55 years old in good health and CMV-seropositive. The gene calls are TRBV9 and TRBJ2-7, with a weak D call TRBD2 (6 bases). Sequenced: PBMCs. The CDR3 sequence: CASSVVEGGYEQYF. CDR3 coding DNA: TGTGCCAGCAGCGTAGTGGAGGGTGGCTACGAGCAGTACTTC.